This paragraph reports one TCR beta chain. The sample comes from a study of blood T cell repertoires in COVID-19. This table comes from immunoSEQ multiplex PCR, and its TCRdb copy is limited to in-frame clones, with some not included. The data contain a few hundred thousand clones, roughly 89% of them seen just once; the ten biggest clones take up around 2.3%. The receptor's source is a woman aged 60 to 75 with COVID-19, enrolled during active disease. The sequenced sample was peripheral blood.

The CDR3 DNA reads as TGTGCCATCGAAGTAGTGCAGGGAGGAAAGTACTTC. Translated: CAIEVVQGGKYF. The chain has TRBV10-3 and TRBJ2-7, with D perhaps matching TRBD2 (6 bases). Germline lookup yields CDR1 ENHRY and CDR2 SYGVKD. V lost 8 bases, J lost 11 bases, and 19 bases lay in between. The CDR3 runs 12 residues.